The 28 T cell receptor beta chains given below trace back to one sample, sequenced in a study of T cell responses to AZD1222 COVID-19 vaccine (dated by TCRdb to the early 2020s). The label giving this sample's time point can be read as: about 28 days (+/-7) after the second vaccine dose. Library generation was performed with the immunoSEQ multiplex PCR assay. TCRdb retrieved this table from immuneACCESS and kept in-frame rearrangements only. Not all clones are present; in checked studies, unresolved V genes account for under half, and no reason is known for the remainder. The sample data list around 50,000 clones, and approximately 86% of these were observed just once. In total, the top ten clones hold around 7.3% of the sample. The specimen was peripheral blood, collected 28 days after the second AZD1222 dose. These receptors were taken from an adult who received the AZD1222 COVID-19 vaccine.

V gene TRBV20-1 combines with J gene TRBJ2-3; D unresolved. Germline-derived CDR1 and CDR2 are DFQATT and SNEGSKA (reference sequence). This CDR3 is 16 amino acids long. V lost 3 bases to trimming and J lost 1 base, with 17 bases between them. The DNA for the CDR3 is TGCAGTGCTAGTGCCCCCACAGCGCTCGGCACAGATACGCAGTATTTT. It encodes CSASAPTALGTDTQYF.

J is TRBJ2-7 and V is TRBV10-3; D unresolved. CDR3 length: 11 amino acids. Germline V gene sequence: CDR1 ENHRY, CDR2 SYGVKD. V was pared by 4 bases and J by 7 bases, with 8 bases between. DNA of the CDR3: TGTGCCATCAGTGCGGATCGGGAGCAGTACTTC. Protein sequence: CAISADREQYF.

The genes are TRBV2 and TRBJ1-2; a possible D gene is TRBD1 (6 bases). The CDR3 covers 16 residues. Germline V gene sequence: CDR1 SNHLY, CDR2 FYNNEI. V was trimmed by 7 bases and J by 4 bases, leaving 22 bases between them. Here the CDR3 reads CASTPRGIQGLYGYTF. Here the CDR3 DNA reads TGTGCCAGCACTCCAAGGGGGATCCAGGGACTCTATGGCTACACCTTC.

The J gene is TRBJ1-5, the V gene TRBV4-1; 7 bases match TRBD1. The V gene end was trimmed by 6 bases and the J gene end by 0 bases; junction bases not matched to a gene: 5. Germline-derived CDR1 and CDR2 are MGHRA and YSYEKL. This CDR3 is built from 15 residues. The CDR3 reads CASRQGQSSNQPQHF. Here the CDR3 DNA reads TGCGCCAGCAGACAGGGACAGAGTAGCAATCAGCCCCAGCATTTT.

The genes are TRBV28 and TRBJ2-7; D is possibly TRBD2 (5 bases). Trimming shortened V by 6 bases and J by 4 bases, and 10 bases separated the two germline ends. CDR1 is MDHEN and CDR2 is SYDVKM in the germline V gene. The CDR3 consists of 12 residues. CDR3: CASRRERYEQYF. CDR3 nucleotides: TGTGCCAGCAGGAGGGAACGATACGAGCAGTACTTC.

This chain uses TRBV5-4 with TRBJ2-6; D is perhaps TRBD1 (5 bases). The germline V gene has CDR1 SGHNT and CDR2 YYREEE (reference sequence). The CDR3 runs to 16 residues. V was cut by 0 bases and J by 2 bases, with 9 bases left in between. CDR3 nucleotides: TGTGCCAGCAGCTTGGCCATAGGGGCTGGGGCCAACGTCCTGACTTTC. It codes for CASSLAIGAGANVLTF. Together with reference TRBV5-4 and TRBJ2-6, the CDR3 gives the full variable domain: ETGVTQSPTHLIKTRGQQVTLRCSSQSGHNTVSWYQQALGQGPQFIFQYYREEENGRGNFPPRFSGLQFPNYSSELNVNALELDDSALYLCASSLAIGAGANVLTFGAGSRLTVL.

This clone showed up just a few times. The V call is TRBV15, the J call TRBJ2-3, with a weak D call TRBD1 (6 bases). The germline V and J ends were trimmed by 5 bases and 0 bases, with 12 bases remaining between them. Germline V CDR1 and CDR2: LNHNV, YYDKDF (reference sequence). The CDR3 extends over 15 amino acids. CDR3 loop: CATSPGQLSTDTQYF. The CDR3 DNA is TGTGCCACCAGCCCTGGACAGCTTAGCACAGATACGCAGTATTTT.

This clone turned up a few times. The chain couples TRBV18 to TRBJ2-1, with TRBD2 as a possible D gene (5 bases). Trimming left V 3 bases short and J 8 bases short, with 11 bases between. The CDR3 sequence is 13 residues long. In germline, CDR1 is KGHSH, CDR2 LQKENI. This CDR3 is CASSPFSGDEQFF. In DNA, the CDR3 is TGTGCCAGCTCACCGTTTTCCGGGGATGAGCAGTTCTTC.

The chain has TRBV5-1 and TRBJ2-7; 8 positions agree with TRBD1. CDR1 is SGHRS and CDR2 is YFSETQ in the germline V gene. The CDR3 runs 14 residues. Trimming at V came to 3 bases and at J to 6 bases, leaving 8 bases not matched to a gene. CDR3 sequence (DNA): TGCGCCAGCAGCTCCAGGCAGGGGGCAACCGAGCAGTACTTC. Translated, it gives CASSSRQGATEQYF.

The chain employs TRBV7-2 and TRBJ2-2; the match to TRBD1 covers 8 bases. With 7 bases clipped from V and 6 bases from J, the junction kept 16 bases outside the gene matches. Germline V lookup: CDR1 SGHTA, CDR2 FQGNSA. The CDR3 covers 17 residues. The CDR3, as DNA: TGTGCCAGCACGCTACTACAGGGGGAGCTTGGGGCCGGGGAGCTGTTTTTT. Amino acid sequence: CASTLLQGELGAGELFF.

The chain recombines TRBV5-4 with TRBJ2-1; possibly TRBD1 for D (7 bases). CDR1 is SGHNT, CDR2 YYREEE, per germline (reference sequence). The CDR3 runs to 15 residues. V gave up 4 bases and J gave up 3 bases, with 14 bases separating them. The DNA for the CDR3 is TGTGCCAGCAGCCCGACAGGGACTGGCTACAATGAGCAGTTCTTC. Residues: CASSPTGTGYNEQFF.

The CDR3: CASSLVEETQYF. CDR3 DNA sequence: TGTGCCAGCAGCTTAGTGGAAGAGACCCAGTACTTC. The chain links TRBV5-6 to TRBJ2-5; D gene unclear. Trimming removed 2 bases from V and 3 bases from J, with 5 bases in between. This CDR3 region has 12 residues. Per germline, CDR1 SGHDT and CDR2 YYEEEE.

This clone was seen once. The CDR3 protein is CASSPRPTGYEQYF. CDR3 bases: TGTGCCAGCTCACCCCGCCCGACAGGGTACGAGCAGTACTTC. The rearrangement uses TRBV18 and TRBJ2-7; 7 bases fit TRBD1. J was trimmed by 4 bases and V by 3 bases; bases with no gene match: 6. This CDR3 contains 14 residues. The germline V gene has CDR1 KGHSH and CDR2 LQKENI.

The chain uses TRBV19 and TRBJ1-2; 9 bases align to TRBD1. Germline CDR1 is LNHDA and CDR2 is SQIVND (reference sequence). Trimming cost V 0 bases and J 3 bases; bases outside gene matches: 2. The CDR3 runs 15 residues. CDR3 nucleotides: TGTGCCAGTAGTATAGAAACAGGGGGCGACTATGGCTACACCTTC. The encoded protein is CASSIETGGDYGYTF. Supplemented by reference TRBV19 and TRBJ1-2, the full variable domain reads DGGITQSPKYLFRKEGQNVTLSCEQNLNHDAMYWYRQDPGQGLRLIYYSQIVNDFQKGDIAEGYSVSREKKESFPLTVTSAQKNPTAFYLCASSIETGGDYGYTFGSGTRLTVV.

This clone occurred a few times. The rearrangement joins TRBV5-1 to TRBJ2-7, with 7 bases that match TRBD1. Per the germline V gene, CDR1 is SGHRS and CDR2 is YFSETQ. This CDR3 has 15 residues. With V trimmed by 0 bases and J by 2 bases, 5 bases remained unmatched. Written as DNA, the CDR3 is TGCGCCAGCAGCTTGGGGGACAGTCTGGCCTACGAGCAGTACTTC. It codes for CASSLGDSLAYEQYF.

The chain carries TRBV19 and TRBJ1-2; 7 bases are shared with TRBD1. The J segment lost 6 bases and the V segment lost 4 bases, leaving 11 bases of the junction unmatched. There are 15 residues in the CDR3. CDR1 is LNHDA and CDR2 is SQIVND in the germline V gene (reference sequence). CDR3 sequence (DNA): TGTGCCAGTAGTACCGGGACAGCCTCCTTTCATGGCTACACCTTC. Encoded protein: CASSTGTASFHGYTF.

The chain uses TRBV27 and TRBJ2-3; no firm D call. Looked up from germline, CDR1 is MNHEY and CDR2 is SMNVEV (reference sequence). The ends were cut back, 6 bases at V and 4 bases at J, with 14 bases in the middle. This CDR3 has 14 amino acids. The CDR3 nucleotides read TGTGCCAGCAGCTTAGTGGGAAGAGCAGATACGCAGTATTTT. The encoded protein is CASSLVGRADTQYF.

V and J are TRBV10-3 and TRBJ2-5, with D perhaps TRBD2 (7 bases). The CDR3 is 13 residues long. Germline assignment: CDR1 ENHRY and CDR2 SYGVKD. V was trimmed by 3 bases and J by 4 bases, leaving 9 bases between them. CDR3 loop: CAISDGGRETQYF. DNA of the CDR3: TGTGCCATCAGTGACGGGGGGCGAGAGACCCAGTACTTC.

This chain uses TRBV5-6 with TRBJ2-3; possible D gene TRBD2, 7 bases. This CDR3 has 17 amino acids. Germline values: CDR1 SGHDT, CDR2 YYEEEE. Trimming left V 6 bases short and J 3 bases short, with 23 bases between. The CDR3: CASKGGGLGYGTDTQYF. The CDR3 nucleotides are TGTGCCAGCAAGGGGGGAGGGCTGGGGTATGGGACAGATACGCAGTATTTT.

The chain couples TRBV6-6 to TRBJ1-6; 7 bases line up with TRBD1. There are 16 residues in the CDR3. The germline V gene encodes CDR1 MNHNY and CDR2 SVGAGI (reference sequence). The V segment lost 6 bases and the J segment 0 bases; nucleotides outside the gene matches: 5. In DNA, the CDR3 is TGTGCCAGCAGGTCACAGGGGAGCTCCTATAATTCACCCCTCCACTTT. This encodes CASRSQGSSYNSPLHF.

V usage is TRBV6-6 and J usage is TRBJ1-2, with unresolved D. Per the germline V gene, CDR1 is MNHNY and CDR2 is SVGAGI (reference sequence). The ends were cut back, 6 bases at V and 4 bases at J, with 15 bases in the middle. The CDR3 runs 14 residues. The DNA for the CDR3 is TGTGCCAGCAGCACCGAACAGTATCCCTATGGCTACACCTTC. It specifies CASSTEQYPYGYTF.

This clone was observed once. CDR3 DNA sequence: TGTGCCAGCTCACGCAACCGGGACATGGGGACTGAAGCTTTCTTT. As protein: CASSRNRDMGTEAFF. V gene TRBV18 combines with J gene TRBJ1-1; possible D gene TRBD1, 6 bases. V lost 4 bases to trimming and J lost 5 bases, with 17 bases between them. CDR3 length: 15 residues. The germline gives CDR1 KGHSH, CDR2 LQKENI.

The CDR3 is CASSFGVAYEQYF. The CDR3 nucleotides are TGTGCCAGCAGCTTCGGCGTCGCCTACGAGCAGTACTTC. The gene calls are TRBV11-2 and TRBJ2-7, with no clear D. The CDR3 is 13 residues long. Trimming stripped 3 bases from V and 2 bases from J, with 8 bases between. Germline CDR1 SGHAT, CDR2 FQNNGV.

The chain has TRBV9 and TRBJ1-4, with D possibly being TRBD1 (5 bases). This CDR3 has 15 residues. V was cut by 0 bases and J by 7 bases, with 13 bases left in between. The germline gives CDR1 SGDLS, CDR2 YYNGEE. In nucleotides, the CDR3 is TGTGCCAGCAGCGTAGGGGGGACGGCCCTTGAAAAACTGTTTTTT. Translating gives CASSVGGTALEKLFF. Looking up the rest from reference TRBV9 and TRBJ1-4 gives the full variable domain: DSGVTQTPKHLITATGQRVTLRCSPRSGDLSVYWYQQSLDQGLQFLIQYYNGEERAKGNILERFSAQQFPDLHSELNLSSLELGDSALYFCASSVGGTALEKLFFGSGTQLSVL.

This sequence joins TRBV3-1 (or the pseudogene TRBV3-2) and TRBJ2-7, with TRBD1 matching 7 bases. This CDR3 has 14 amino acids. Germline CDR1 is LGHDT and CDR2 is YNNKEL (reference sequence). Germline trimming cut 5 bases from V and 2 bases from J; bases unmatched to any gene: 6. The DNA of the CDR3 is TGTGCCAGCAGCGTGGGGACAGCAACCTACGAGCAGTACTTC. Translation: CASSVGTATYEQYF.

CDR3 protein: CASSPRDGSTDTQYF. The CDR3 region has the DNA TGTGCCAGCTCACCCCGGGACGGAAGCACAGATACGCAGTATTTT. V and J are TRBV18 and TRBJ2-3, with D perhaps matching TRBD1 or TRBD2 (5 bases each). Germline CDR1 KGHSH, CDR2 LQKENI. Trimming shortened V by 3 bases and J by 0 bases, and 10 bases separated the two germline ends. The CDR3 sequence is 15 residues long.

In this sample, this clone turned up a few times. The chain joins TRBV7-9 to TRBJ2-7; TRBD2 aligns across 10 bases. CDR1 is SEHNR and CDR2 is FQNEAQ in the germline V gene (reference sequence). With 5 bases clipped from V and 3 bases from J, the junction kept 7 bases outside the gene matches. This CDR3 is 15 amino acids long. CDR3 sequence (DNA): TGTGCCAGCAGCGCTCGGACTAGCGGACTCTACGAGCAGTACTTC. It encodes CASSARTSGLYEQYF.

The genes are TRBV28 and TRBJ2-7; 8 positions match TRBD1. The CDR3 contains 13 residues. V trimming: 2 bases; J trimming: 5 bases; junction bases outside the gene matches: 2. CDR1 is MDHEN, CDR2 SYDVKM, per germline. The CDR3 DNA is TGTGCCAGCAGTTTAGCAGGGGGCAACGAGCAGTACTTC. As protein: CASSLAGGNEQYF.